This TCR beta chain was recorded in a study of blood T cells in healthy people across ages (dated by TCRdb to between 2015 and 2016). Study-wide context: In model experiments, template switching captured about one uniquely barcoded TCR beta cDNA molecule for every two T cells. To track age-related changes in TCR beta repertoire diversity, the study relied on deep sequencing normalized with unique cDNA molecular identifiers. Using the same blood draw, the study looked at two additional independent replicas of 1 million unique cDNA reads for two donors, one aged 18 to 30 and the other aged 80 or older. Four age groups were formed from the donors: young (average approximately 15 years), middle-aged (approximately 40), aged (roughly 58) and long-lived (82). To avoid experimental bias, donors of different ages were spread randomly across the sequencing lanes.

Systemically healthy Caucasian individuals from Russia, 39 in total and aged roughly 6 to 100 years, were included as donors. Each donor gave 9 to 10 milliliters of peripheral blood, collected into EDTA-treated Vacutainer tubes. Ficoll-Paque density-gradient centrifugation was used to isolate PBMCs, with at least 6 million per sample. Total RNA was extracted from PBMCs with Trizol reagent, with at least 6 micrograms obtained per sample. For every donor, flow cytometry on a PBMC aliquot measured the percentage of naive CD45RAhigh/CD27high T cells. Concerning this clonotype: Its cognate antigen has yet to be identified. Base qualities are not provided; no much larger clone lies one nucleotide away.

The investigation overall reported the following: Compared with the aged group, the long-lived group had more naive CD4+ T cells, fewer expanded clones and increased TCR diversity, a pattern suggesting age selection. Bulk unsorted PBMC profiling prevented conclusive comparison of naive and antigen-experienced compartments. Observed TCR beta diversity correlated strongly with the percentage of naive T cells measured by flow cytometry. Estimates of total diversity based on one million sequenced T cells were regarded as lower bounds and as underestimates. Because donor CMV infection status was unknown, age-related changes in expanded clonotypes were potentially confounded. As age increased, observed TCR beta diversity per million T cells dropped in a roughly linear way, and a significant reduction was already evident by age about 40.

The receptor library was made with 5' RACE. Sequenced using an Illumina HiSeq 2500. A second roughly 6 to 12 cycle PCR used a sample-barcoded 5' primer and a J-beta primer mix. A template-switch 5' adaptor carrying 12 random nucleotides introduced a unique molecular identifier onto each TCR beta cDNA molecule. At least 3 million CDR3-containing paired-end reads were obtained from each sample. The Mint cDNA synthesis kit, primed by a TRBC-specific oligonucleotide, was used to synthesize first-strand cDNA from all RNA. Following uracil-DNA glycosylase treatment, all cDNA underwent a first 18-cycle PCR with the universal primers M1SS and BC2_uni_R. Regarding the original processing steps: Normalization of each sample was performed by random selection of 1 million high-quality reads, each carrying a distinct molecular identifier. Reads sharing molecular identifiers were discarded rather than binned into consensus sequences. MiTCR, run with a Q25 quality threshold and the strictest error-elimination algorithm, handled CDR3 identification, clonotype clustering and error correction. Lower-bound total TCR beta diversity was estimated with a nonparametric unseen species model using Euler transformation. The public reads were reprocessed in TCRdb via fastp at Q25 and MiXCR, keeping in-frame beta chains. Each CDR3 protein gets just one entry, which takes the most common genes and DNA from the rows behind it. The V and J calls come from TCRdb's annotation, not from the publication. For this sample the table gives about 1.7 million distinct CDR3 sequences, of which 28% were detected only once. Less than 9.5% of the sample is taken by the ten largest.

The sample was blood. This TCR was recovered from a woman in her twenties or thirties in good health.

The bases are TGTGCCAGCACGCTTCACCCGGATCAGCCCCAGCATTTT. Its protein is CASTLHPDQPQHF. The rearrangement combines TRBV6-1 with TRBJ1-5; the D gene lacks a confident call. The cysteine opens and the phenylalanine closes a CDR3 of 13 amino acids. Only the CDR3 DNA is retained, 39 bases long and in frame from the first base. V is clipped by 7 bases and J by 5 bases, and the sequence between their germline boundaries is 12 bases long. The germline V gene yields MNHNS for CDR1 and SASEGT for CDR2.